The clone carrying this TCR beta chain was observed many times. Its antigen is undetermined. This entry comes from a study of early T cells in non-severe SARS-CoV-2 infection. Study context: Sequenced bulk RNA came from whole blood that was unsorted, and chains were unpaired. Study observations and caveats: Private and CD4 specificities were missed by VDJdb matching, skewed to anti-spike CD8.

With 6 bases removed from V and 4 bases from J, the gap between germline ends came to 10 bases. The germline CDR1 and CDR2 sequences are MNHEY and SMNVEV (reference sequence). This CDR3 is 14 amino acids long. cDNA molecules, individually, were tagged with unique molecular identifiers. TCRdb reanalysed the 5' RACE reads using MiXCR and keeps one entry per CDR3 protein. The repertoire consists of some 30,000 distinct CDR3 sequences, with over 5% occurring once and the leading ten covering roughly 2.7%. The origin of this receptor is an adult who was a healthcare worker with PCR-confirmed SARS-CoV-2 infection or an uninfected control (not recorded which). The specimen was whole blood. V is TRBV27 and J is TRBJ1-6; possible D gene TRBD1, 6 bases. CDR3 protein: CASRPGQYNSPLHF. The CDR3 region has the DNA TGTGCCAGCAGACCCGGACAGTATAATTCACCCCTCCACTTT.